The 10 T cell receptor beta chains below come from one sample, sequenced in a study of blood T cell repertoires in COVID-19. Here immunoSEQ multiplex PCR was the method, and the copy in TCRdb shows in-frame clones only, minus some. Of roughly 280,000 clones detected, about 88% appear once; the ten largest clones hold over 9%. Sequencing input: peripheral blood. Every receptor here comes from a woman aged 25-40 years with COVID-19, enrolled during active disease.

The chain links TRBV14 to TRBJ1-2; D is uncertain. V shed 4 bases and J shed 2 bases, with 11 bases lying between them. Looked up from germline, CDR1 is SGHDN and CDR2 is FVKESK. There are 14 residues in the CDR3. CDR3 in amino acids: CASSPWTGNYGYTF. CDR3 nucleotides: TGTGCCAGCAGCCCGTGGACGGGGAACTATGGCTACACCTTC.

The chain has TRBV6-4 and TRBJ2-1; possibly TRBD2 for D (5 bases). CDR1 is MRHNA and CDR2 is SNTAGT in the germline V gene. This CDR3 has 15 residues. Between the trimmed V and J ends, which lost 2 bases and 0 bases, there was a span of 8 bases. The CDR3 DNA sequence: TGTGCCAGCAGTGACGACGGGAACTCCTACAATGAGCAGTTCTTC. This encodes CASSDDGNSYNEQFF.

The chain uses TRBV29-1 and TRBJ2-1, with 8 bases fitting TRBD1. The germline V gene encodes CDR1 SQVTM and CDR2 ANQGSEA. V dropped 5 bases and J dropped 3; count of bases not matched to a gene: 6. The CDR3 is 14 amino acids. The CDR3 loop is CSVKYRGDYNEQFF. In nucleotides, the CDR3 is TGCAGCGTTAAATACAGGGGGGACTACAATGAGCAGTTCTTC.

V usage is TRBV4-1 and J usage is TRBJ2-3; possible D gene TRBD2, 5 bases. V was shortened by 0 bases and J by 2 bases, with 9 bases between the two germline ends. Germline loops: CDR1 MGHRA, CDR2 YSYEKL. The CDR3 is 15 amino acids. The CDR3 here is CASSQETRDTDTQYF. CDR3 coding DNA: TGCGCCAGCAGCCAAGAAACCCGGGACACAGATACGCAGTATTTT.

The genes are TRBV6-2 or TRBV6-3 and TRBJ2-1; a possible D gene is TRBD2 (5 bases). Per germline, CDR1 MNHEY and CDR2 SVGEGT. The CDR3 length is 12 residues. Trimming stripped 2 bases from V and 12 bases from J, with 11 bases between. CDR3 in amino acids: CASSYRRGAQFF. DNA for the CDR3: TGTGCCAGCAGTTACAGACGGGGAGCGCAGTTCTTC.

This chain uses TRBV29-1 with TRBJ2-5; a possible D gene is TRBD1 (5 bases). Trimming stripped 4 bases from V and 2 bases from J, with 11 bases between. Germline CDR1 is SQVTM and CDR2 is ANQGSEA. The CDR3 totals 13 residues. The CDR3, as DNA: TGCAGCGTTGTAGGGGATTTACAAGAGACCCAGTACTTC. As protein: CSVVGDLQETQYF. The variable domain in full, with the rest retrieved from reference TRBV29-1 and TRBJ2-5, is SAVISQKPSRDICQRGTSLTIQCQVDSQVTMMFWYRQQPGQSLTLIATANQGSEATYESGFVIDKFPISRPNLTFSTLTVSNMSPEDSSIYLCSVVGDLQETQYFGPGTRLLVL.

The gene calls are TRBV18 and TRBJ2-2; 9 positions match TRBD1. Germline V gene sequence: CDR1 KGHSH, CDR2 LQKENI. The CDR3 consists of 17 residues. Losses at the gene ends were 4 bases for V and 4 bases for J; bases not matched to a gene: 10. The CDR3 DNA follows: TGTGCCAGCTCACGCGCCCTGGGACAGGGTTTCACCGGGGAGCTGTTTTTT. Its translation is CASSRALGQGFTGELFF.

The CDR3 nucleotides read TGTGCCACCAGTGACCAGAGGGGAGGTGGTGATGGTAAAGCTTTCTTT. It is translated as CATSDQRGGGDGKAFF. The chain couples TRBV24-1 to TRBJ1-1; a possible D gene is TRBD1 (5 bases). This CDR3 contains 16 residues. Trimming removed 4 bases at V and 9 bases at J, with 23 bases between. Looked up from germline, CDR1 is KGHDR and CDR2 is SFDVKD.

The rearrangement joins TRBV4-1 to TRBJ2-6; tentative D call: TRBD2 (5 bases). Trimming pared 1 base from V and 2 bases from J, leaving 15 bases between. The CDR3 contains 18 residues. Germline CDR1 reads MGHRA; CDR2 reads YSYEKL. CDR3 sequence: CASSQAPLAVTGANVLTF. The CDR3 DNA reads as TGCGCCAGCAGCCAAGCCCCCCTAGCAGTCACTGGGGCCAACGTCCTGACTTTC.

This chain connects TRBV28 to TRBJ2-7; 10 bases are shared with TRBD2. Trimming took 6 bases from V and 7 from J; bases not matched to a gene: 12. Germline lookup yields CDR1 MDHEN and CDR2 SYDVKM. This CDR3 is built from 15 residues. CDR3 loop: CASRVASGSRREQYF. As DNA, the CDR3 is TGTGCCAGCAGGGTGGCTAGCGGGAGTCGGAGGGAGCAGTACTTC.